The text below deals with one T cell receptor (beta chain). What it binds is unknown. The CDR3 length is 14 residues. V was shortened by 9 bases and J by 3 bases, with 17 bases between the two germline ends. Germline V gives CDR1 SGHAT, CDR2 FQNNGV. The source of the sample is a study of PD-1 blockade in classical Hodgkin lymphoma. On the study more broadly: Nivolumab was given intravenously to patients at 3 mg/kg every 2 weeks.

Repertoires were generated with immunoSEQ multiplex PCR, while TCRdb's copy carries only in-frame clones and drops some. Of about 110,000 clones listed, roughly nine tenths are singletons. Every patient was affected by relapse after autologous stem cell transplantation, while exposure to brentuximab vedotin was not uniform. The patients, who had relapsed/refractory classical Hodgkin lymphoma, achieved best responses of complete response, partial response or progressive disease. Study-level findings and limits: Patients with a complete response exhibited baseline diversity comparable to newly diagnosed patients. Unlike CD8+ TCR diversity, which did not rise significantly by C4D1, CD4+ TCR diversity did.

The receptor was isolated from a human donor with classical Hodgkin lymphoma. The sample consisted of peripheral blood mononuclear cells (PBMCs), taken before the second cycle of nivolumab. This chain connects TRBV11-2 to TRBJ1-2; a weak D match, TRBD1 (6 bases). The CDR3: CARYETGRDYGYTF. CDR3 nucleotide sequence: TGTGCCAGATATGAGACAGGAAGGGACTATGGCTACACCTTC. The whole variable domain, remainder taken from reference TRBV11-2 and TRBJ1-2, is EAGVAQSPRYKIIEKRQSVAFWCNPISGHATLYWYQQILGQGPKLLIQFQNNGVVDDSQLPKDRFSAERLKGVDSTLKIQPAKLEDSAVYLCARYETGRDYGYTFGSGTRLTVV.